These 21 T cell receptor beta chains were all obtained from the same sample, sequenced in a study of graft-versus-host responses after intestinal transplantation. Here immunoSEQ multiplex PCR was the method, and the copy in TCRdb shows in-frame clones only, minus some. Found here are tens of thousands of clones, more than 70% of them singletons; the top ten hold approximately 0.6%. Their target antigens are unknown. The sequencing here drew on unstimulated CD4+ T cells sorted from spleen or lymph node cells, taken before transplant. The receptors stem from a human donor who was the organ donor for an intestinal transplant.

The chain uses TRBV6-6 and TRBJ1-2; no clear D. Trimming shortened V by 5 bases and J by 5 bases, and 12 bases separated the two germline ends. CDR1 and CDR2 from the germline V gene are MNHNY and SVGAGI (reference sequence). The CDR3 sequence is 13 residues long. The CDR3: CASSPSGLYGYTF. The CDR3 coding sequence is TGTGCCAGCAGTCCATCAGGCCTATATGGCTACACCTTC.

This rearrangement joins TRBV4-1 to TRBJ2-5; D perhaps matches TRBD2 (5 bases). The last part of the DNA fits TRBJ2-7 better; the J call may be wrong. The length of the CDR3 is 15 residues. Germline loops: CDR1 MGHRA, CDR2 YSYEKL. The CDR3 sequence is CASSQDTGGSYEQYF. CDR3 DNA: TGCGCCAGCAGCCAAGATACTGGAGGCTCCTACGAGCAGTACTTC.

The count of this clone is one. V usage is TRBV11-2 and J usage is TRBJ1-3; D unresolved. The V gene lost 5 bases and the J gene lost 1 base, with 18 bases spanning the gap. Germline V gives CDR1 SGHAT, CDR2 FQNNGV. This CDR3 comprises 17 residues. The CDR3 here is CASSNRVGVSSGNTIYF. In nucleotides, the CDR3 is TGTGCCAGCAGCAATAGAGTCGGGGTATCTTCTGGAAACACCATATATTTT. Drawing the rest from reference TRBV11-2 and TRBJ1-3, the complete variable domain is EAGVAQSPRYKIIEKRQSVAFWCNPISGHATLYWYQQILGQGPKLLIQFQNNGVVDDSQLPKDRFSAERLKGVDSTLKIQPAKLEDSAVYLCASSNRVGVSSGNTIYFGEGSWLTVV.

The chain employs TRBV23-1 and TRBJ1-3; D may be TRBD1 (6 bases). TRBV23-1 is identified as an open reading frame with a role that is uncertain. This CDR3 is built from 14 residues. Between the trimmed V and J ends, which lost 6 bases and 4 bases, there was a span of 13 bases. CDR3 sequence reads: CASRRRGAGNTIYF. The DNA for the CDR3 is TGCGCCAGCAGACGGCGGGGGGCCGGAAACACCATATATTTT.

J is TRBJ1-2 and V is TRBV5-4; 9 positions agree with TRBD1. The CDR3 is 15 amino acids. The germline V gene has CDR1 SGHNT and CDR2 YYREEE (reference sequence). The V segment lost 0 bases and the J segment 4 bases; nucleotides outside the gene matches: 4. The CDR3 loop is CASSLEGTGSYGYTF. The CDR3 nucleotides read TGTGCCAGCAGCTTGGAAGGGACAGGGTCCTATGGCTACACCTTC.

The J gene is TRBJ2-1, the V gene TRBV4-2, with 11 bases identical to TRBD2. The V gene end was trimmed by 2 bases and the J gene end by 9 bases; junction bases not matched to a gene: 12. Per the germline V gene, CDR1 is LGHNA and CDR2 is YNFKEQ. CDR3 length equals 17 residues. The CDR3 nucleotides are TGTGCCAGCAGCCAATTCTTTAGCGGGAGGGCCGGGGGTGAGCAGTTCTTC. It encodes CASSQFFSGRAGGEQFF.

In this sample, this clone turned up a few times. The genes are TRBV6-6 and TRBJ1-5, with TRBD1 as a possible D gene (5 bases). CDR3 length: 14 amino acids. Germline V gene lookup returns CDR1 MNHNY and CDR2 SVGAGI (reference sequence). V gave up 4 bases and J gave up 5 bases, with 12 bases separating them. The CDR3, as DNA: TGTGCCAGCAGTTTACTCCTACAGGATCAGCCCCAGCATTTT. Its protein is CASSLLLQDQPQHF.

V gene TRBV25-1 combines with J gene TRBJ2-5; D possibly corresponds to TRBD1 (5 bases). Germline CDR1 MGHDK, CDR2 SYGVNS. V lost 5 bases to trimming and J lost 3 bases, with 16 bases between them. There are 15 residues in the CDR3. This chain's CDR3 is CASSPQSPREETQYF. The CDR3 DNA is TGTGCCAGCAGTCCCCAGAGTCCCAGGGAAGAGACCCAGTACTTC.

The chain combines TRBV5-1 with TRBJ2-4, with TRBD1 as a possible D gene (6 bases). Germline loops: CDR1 SGHRS, CDR2 YFSETQ. This CDR3 comprises 14 residues. Trimming cost V 5 bases and J 7 bases, with 16 bases left between them. The CDR3 DNA reads as TGCGCCAGCAGTCGTACCGGGACATTTAACATTCAGTACTTC. It encodes CASSRTGTFNIQYF.

The rearrangement links TRBV2 to TRBJ1-5; 9 positions match TRBD1. The V gene's germline CDR1 is SNHLY and CDR2 FYNNEI. The V gene end was trimmed by 6 bases and the J gene end by 11 bases; junction bases not matched to a gene: 14. CDR3 size: 15 residues. CDR3 loop: CASSGEGQGIIAQHF. DNA of the CDR3: TGTGCCAGCAGCGGAGAAGGACAGGGGATAATTGCCCAGCATTTT.

This chain uses TRBV5-4 with TRBJ2-7, with D possibly TRBD2 on 5 matching bases. Between the trimmed V and J ends, which lost 4 bases and 1 base, there was a span of 15 bases. Germline CDR1 SGHNT, CDR2 YYREEE (reference sequence). There are 15 residues in the CDR3. The CDR3 bases are TGTGCCAGCAGCCCAACCCTGAGGGTTTCCTACGAGCAGTACTTC. It translates to CASSPTLRVSYEQYF.

This sequence joins TRBV6-1 and TRBJ2-5; TRBD1 matches 8 bases. Germline assignment: CDR1 MNHNS and CDR2 SASEGT. Trimming at V came to 2 bases and at J to 9 bases, leaving 5 bases not matched to a gene. The CDR3 length is 13 residues. CDR3 amino acids: CASSERQGIAQYF. The CDR3 region has the DNA TGTGCCAGCAGTGAAAGACAGGGGATTGCCCAGTACTTC.

By share of the sample, this clone is medium-sized. This chain links TRBV9 with TRBJ2-7; maybe TRBD1 (6 bases). V lost 2 bases, J lost 9 bases, and 12 bases lay in between. The CDR3 length is 12 residues. Germline V lookup: CDR1 SGDLS, CDR2 YYNGEE. The CDR3 here is CASSVAGERQYF. In nucleotides, the CDR3 is TGTGCCAGCAGCGTGGCAGGGGAACGGCAGTACTTC.

The chain recombines TRBV28 with TRBJ1-2, with D hard to call. Germline assignment: CDR1 MDHEN and CDR2 SYDVKM. The CDR3 length is 14 residues. Trimming removed 4 bases at V and 4 bases at J, with 13 bases between. CDR3 coding DNA: TGTGCCAGCAGTTATTTGGCAGAACCCTATGGCTACACCTTC. This gives the protein CASSYLAEPYGYTF.

This rearrangement joins TRBV7-2 to TRBJ2-7; 8 bases are shared with TRBD1. CDR3 length equals 15 residues. Trimming removed 2 bases from V and 4 bases from J; junction bases left unmatched: 7. The germline V gene encodes CDR1 SGHTA and CDR2 FQGNSA. CDR3: CASSLNHDRGYEQYF. The CDR3 region has the DNA TGTGCCAGCAGCTTAAACCATGACAGGGGTTACGAGCAGTACTTC.

J is TRBJ2-1 and V is TRBV7-8, with 8 nucleotides matching TRBD1. J gave up 3 bases and V 5 bases, and 9 bases lay outside the gene matches. Germline V gives CDR1 SGHVS, CDR2 FQNEAQ. The CDR3 contains 16 residues. CDR3 amino acids: CASSLLGTGGYNEQFF. CDR3 sequence (DNA): TGTGCCAGCAGCCTACTCGGGACAGGCGGCTACAATGAGCAGTTCTTC.

This sequence joins TRBV5-6 and TRBJ2-3; 13 nucleotides align to TRBD2. The CDR3 sequence is 15 residues long. V lost 3 bases, J lost 5 bases, and 3 bases stayed unmatched. In germline, CDR1 is SGHDT, CDR2 YYEEEE. The CDR3 region has the DNA TGTGCCAGCAGCTGGACTAGCGGGGGCAGAGATACGCAGTATTTT. The encoded protein is CASSWTSGGRDTQYF.

The rearrangement links TRBV5-1 to TRBJ2-1; D ambiguous. V lost 0 bases to trimming and J lost 4 bases, with 5 bases between them. The length of the CDR3 is 13 residues. Germline V gives CDR1 SGHRS, CDR2 YFSETQ. DNA of the CDR3: TGCGCCAGCAGCTTGGACAGATACAATGAGCAGTTCTTC. This gives the protein CASSLDRYNEQFF.

This chain uses TRBV28 with TRBJ2-7; TRBD1 might be the D (6 bases). CDR3 size: 15 residues. Deletions cut 6 bases from V and 0 bases from J, with 15 bases between. Germline assignment: CDR1 MDHEN and CDR2 SYDVKM. The CDR3 reads CASSLRGWSSYEQYF. CDR3 nucleotide sequence: TGTGCCAGCAGCCTCAGGGGATGGAGCTCCTACGAGCAGTACTTC. The complete variable domain, with remaining parts taken from reference TRBV28 and TRBJ2-7, reads DVKVTQSSRYLVKRTGEKVFLECVQDMDHENMFWYRQDPGLGLRLIYFSYDVKMKEKGDIPEGYSVSREKKERFSLILESASTNQTSMYLCASSLRGWSSYEQYFGPGTRLTVT.

The genes are TRBV28 and TRBJ1-2, with D maybe TRBD1 (6 bases). The CDR3 is 14 residues long. The V gene lost 3 bases and the J gene lost 4 bases, with 12 bases spanning the gap. The germline V gene encodes CDR1 MDHEN and CDR2 SYDVKM. CDR3 amino acids: CASSLGGGSYGYTF. The CDR3 nucleotides read TGTGCCAGCAGTTTGGGGGGGGGCTCCTATGGCTACACCTTC.

V usage is TRBV6-5 and J usage is TRBJ2-1, with 9 bases identical to TRBD2. The junction had 8 bases not matched to a gene; V was cut back by 5 bases and J by 9 bases. The CDR3 consists of 14 residues. From germline, CDR1 is MNHEY and CDR2 SVGAGI. CDR3 sequence reads: CASSVLAGVGEQFF. The DNA for the CDR3 is TGTGCCAGCAGTGTCTTAGCGGGAGTTGGTGAGCAGTTCTTC.